This paragraph reports one T cell receptor (beta chain). This clone was picked up one time. Its cognate antigen has yet to be identified. No much larger clone exists at a distance of one base, and base qualities are not known. This record comes from a study of T cell responses to AZD1222 COVID-19 vaccine (dated by TCRdb to the early 2020s). About the investigation overall: A total of under 250 trial participants underwent TCR sequencing, of whom 200 to 220 had received two doses of AZD1222 and about 26 had received two doses of the MenACWY control vaccine. Trial participants were enrolled by age into 18-55, 56-69 and 70-plus year subgroups, with roughly 160, 29 and 62 TCR-sequenced participants respectively.

CDR3 length: 12 amino acids, cysteine to phenylalanine. The kept DNA is CDR3 alone, 36 bases in frame from the first base. V loses 3 bases, J loses 1 base, and the germline ends lie 3 bases apart. Sequences MDHEN (CDR1) and SYDVKM (CDR2) are obtained from the germline V gene. In the paper's terms, the time point label means: about 28 days (+/-7) after the second vaccine dose. Per the publication, the treatment or condition label means: meningococcal conjugate vaccine given as trial control. Vaccinee samples came from UK trials COV001 and COV002, including a single-blind randomized controlled phase 2/3 trial of AZD1222 (ChAdOx1 nCoV-19) in healthy adults. Trial participant PBMC samples were collected at day 0 and day 28 after the second dose for TCRbeta chain sequencing. The CDR3 regions of human TCRbeta chains were analyzed by immunosequencing. As for how the authors treated the data: Repertoire TCRs were checked for matches against a reference library of SARS-CoV-2-specific TCRs that had been generated using the MIRA antigen-specificity platform. Breadth was defined as the fraction of unique TCRs that were SARS-CoV-2-associated. Depth was defined as the fraction of total T cells that were SARS-CoV-2-associated. Using the MIRA data, every spike-specific TCR was mapped to the spike region that the TCR reacted to and assigned to either a CD4 or a CD8 class. Log10-transformed breadth and depth values were compared by one-way ANOVA with Sidak's multiple comparisons tests. Entries here come from immuneACCESS through TCRdb and include only in-frame sequences with V and J called. Some clones fail to appear in such tables; in the studies checked, an unresolved V gene covers under half of the shortfall, and the cause of the remainder is unknown. The D gene and trimming were derived from the DNA, and the V and J assignments and clone size from that table. A total of fewer than 50,000 clones appear in this sample, roughly 78% of them only once. Of the sample, roughly 21% falls within the top ten clones.

Here is what the overall study found, with its caveats: The whole spike protein was spanned by vaccine-associated CD4 TCRs, and dominant responses were seen in regions 160-218 and 743-854. Because no day 14 peak-response samples were available, repertoires were characterized only after the peak T cell response. Conclusions about previously exposed vaccinees are limited because only six or seven AZD1222 recipients were SARS-CoV-2 seropositive at baseline. Participants were mostly white British and included more females than males, and it was suggested by the authors that clonal diversity may have been underestimated. Spike-specific TCR breadth and depth rose significantly after two AZD1222 doses compared with day 0 and with MenACWY recipients. The 56-69-year group was small, and its depth increase did not reach significance, likely because of low power. Reportedly, almost half of the unique spike-specific TCRs recognized epitopes lying outside the regions that are mutated in the B.1.351 and B.1.1.7 variants.

The TCR was taken from an adult who received the MenACWY meningococcal vaccine as a control. The chain is encoded by TRBV28 joined to TRBJ1-1; no confident D gene assignment can be made. The starting material was peripheral blood, obtained 28 days after the second dose of the MenACWY control vaccine. The CDR3 loop reads CASSFGNTEAFF. The DNA is TGTGCCAGCAGTTTCGGGAACACTGAAGCTTTCTTT.